One and the same sample provided the 19 T cell receptor beta chains below, sequenced in a study of molecular identifiers for immune sequencing clone quantification. TCRdb itself ran the PCR reads through MiXCR, one entry per CDR3 protein. This sample has some 590,000 distinct CDR3 sequences; about 25% occur once, and the top ten carry about 0.81%. Sequenced: naive CD8+ T cells from blood, with Jurkat cell RNA spiked in. Subset given: FACS-sorted CD8+CD4-CCR7+CD45RA+ naive T cells. These receptors all come from a human donor in good health. Some libraries in this study had Jurkat cell RNA spiked in.

This clonotype was observed at least ten times. The J gene is TRBJ1-1, the V gene TRBV6-1, with D unresolved. The CDR3 has 12 residues. V was pared by 6 bases and J by 0 bases, with 5 bases between. Germline assignment: CDR1 MNHNS and CDR2 SASEGT. CDR3: CASSGMNTEAFF. The CDR3 region has the DNA TGTGCCAGCAGCGGGATGAACACTGAAGCTTTCTTT.

This clonotype appeared a few times. V usage is TRBV19 and J usage is TRBJ2-3; no reliable D call. The CDR3 consists of 13 residues. Per germline, CDR1 LNHDA and CDR2 SQIVND (reference sequence). The ends were cut back, 8 bases at V and 2 bases at J, with 11 bases in the middle. The CDR3 DNA follows: TGTGCCAGTCACCCCGAGAACACAGATACGCAGTATTTT. Its protein is CASHPENTDTQYF.

Many counts were recorded for this clonotype. The chain joins TRBV7-9 to TRBJ2-3, with 8 positions matching TRBD2. Germline V gives CDR1 SEHNR, CDR2 FQNEAQ (reference sequence). This CDR3 is built from 17 residues. The V segment lost 1 base and the J segment 5 bases; nucleotides outside the gene matches: 11. The CDR3 protein is CASSLDLTGGPGDTQYF. CDR3 sequence (DNA): TGTGCCAGCAGCTTAGACTTAACGGGAGGGCCTGGAGATACGCAGTATTTT.

In DNA, the CDR3 is TGTGCCAGCAGCCCGACGACAGGGCCTAGGATGGAGCCCCAGTACTTC. It codes for CASSPTTGPRMEPQYF. The J gene is TRBJ2-5, the V gene TRBV7-9; TRBD1 agrees at 7 bases. CDR3 length: 16 amino acids. The J segment lost 9 bases and the V segment lost 5 bases, leaving 18 bases of the junction unmatched. The germline CDR1 and CDR2 sequences are SEHNR and FQNEAQ (reference sequence).

The V gene is TRBV28, the J gene TRBJ2-7, with 7 bases matching TRBD1. There are 15 residues in the CDR3. Losses at the gene ends were 5 bases for V and 2 bases for J; bases not matched to a gene: 9. The germline V gene encodes CDR1 MDHEN and CDR2 SYDVKM. CDR3 DNA sequence: TGTGCCAGCAGTCGTAACAGGGGCCGTACCTACGAGCAGTACTTC. It specifies CASSRNRGRTYEQYF.

This chain connects TRBV6-5 to TRBJ1-5; no clear D. V was clipped by 8 bases and J by 4 bases, with 12 bases between them. There are 13 residues in the CDR3. Germline V gene data show CDR1 as MNHEY and CDR2 as SVGAGI. CDR3 coding DNA: TGTGCCAGCCCCAGTGGTCCAAATCAGCCCCAGCATTTT. Protein sequence: CASPSGPNQPQHF.

The rearrangement joins TRBV30 to TRBJ2-7, with D perhaps TRBD1 (6 bases). V was clipped by 0 bases and J by 2 bases, with 14 bases between them. The CDR3 sequence is 15 residues long. Per germline, CDR1 GTSNPN and CDR2 SVGIG (reference sequence). DNA of the CDR3: TGTGCCTGGAGTGTATTTGGGCAGGGGCCCTACGAGCAGTACTTC. Amino acid sequence: CAWSVFGQGPYEQYF.

The table lists this clonotype with many counts. The gene calls are TRBV4-1 and TRBJ1-5; possible D gene TRBD1, 5 bases. V gave up 1 base and J gave up 4 bases, with 14 bases separating them. Germline V CDR1 and CDR2: MGHRA, YSYEKL. This CDR3 has 16 amino acids. The CDR3 DNA sequence: TGCGCCAGCAGCCAAGTGGGGGGGTTAGGTAATCAGCCCCAGCATTTT. Its translation: CASSQVGGLGNQPQHF.

The CDR3 DNA reads as TGTGCCAGCAGTGCTAGGGGGTCATTCTACGAGCAGTACTTC. Protein product: CASSARGSFYEQYF. The J gene is TRBJ2-7, the V gene TRBV27, with D possibly being TRBD1 (6 bases). The CDR3 spans 14 residues. V dropped 5 bases and J dropped 3 bases, with 14 bases sitting between them. Germline loops: CDR1 MNHEY, CDR2 SMNVEV (reference sequence).

With respect to this clonotype: The CDR3 carries no conserved terminal phenylalanine or tryptophan, so it likely arises from a read error. CDR3 region: CATSDSSDRDNQPQHL. The CDR3 DNA reads as TGTGCCACCAGTGATTCCTCAGACAGAGACAATCAGCCCCAGCATCTT. The chain carries TRBV24-1 and TRBJ1-5; a possible D gene is TRBD1 (5 bases). The V gene lost 2 bases and the J gene lost 3 bases, with 13 bases spanning the gap. This CDR3 contains 16 residues. Germline CDR1 and CDR2: KGHDR and SFDVKD.

This clonotype was observed a few times. The rearrangement uses TRBV7-3 and TRBJ2-3; 8 nucleotides agree with TRBD2. CDR1 and CDR2 (germline): SGHTA, FQGTGA. V was clipped by 2 bases and J by 6 bases; unmatched bases: 10. The CDR3 sequence is 16 residues long. The CDR3 DNA reads as TGTGCCAGCAGCTTATCAAGGCGGGAGGCGGGGGATACGCAGTATTTT. Translating gives CASSLSRREAGDTQYF.

This clonotype was seen many times. This chain connects TRBV27 to TRBJ1-1; D gene unclear. Trimming cost V 4 bases and J 3 bases, with 15 bases left between them. The CDR3 is made up of 15 amino acids. Germline CDR1 is MNHEY and CDR2 is SMNVEV (reference sequence). CDR3 sequence (DNA): TGTGCCAGCAGTTATGGGTCCAGCCTTTACACTGAAGCTTTCTTT. Encoded protein: CASSYGSSLYTEAFF.

At least ten counts were recorded for this clonotype. The chain has TRBV5-6 and TRBJ2-5; D is ambiguous. Between the trimmed V and J ends, which lost 5 bases and 1 base, there was a span of 9 bases. CDR3 length: 13 residues. Germline CDR1 SGHDT, CDR2 YYEEEE. The CDR3 is CASSWSAQETQYF. The CDR3 DNA is TGTGCCAGCAGTTGGTCCGCCCAAGAGACCCAGTACTTC.

This clonotype was observed at least ten times. The rearrangement joins TRBV5-4 to TRBJ2-3; D is undetermined. V dropped 6 bases and J dropped 2 bases, with 16 bases sitting between them. The CDR3 runs to 15 residues. Germline CDR1 reads SGHNT; CDR2 reads YYREEE (reference sequence). The CDR3 DNA follows: TGTGCCAGCACCGGACCGAAAGGGTCCACAGATACGCAGTATTTT. Translating it yields CASTGPKGSTDTQYF.

This clonotype was recorded a few times. CDR3 protein: CASNLGQGTGELFF. The CDR3 DNA is TGTGCCAGCAACCTAGGTCAGGGCACCGGGGAGCTGTTTTTT. The J gene is TRBJ2-2, the V gene TRBV7-6; perhaps TRBD1 as D (5 bases). V was shortened by 7 bases and J by 4 bases, with 13 bases between the two germline ends. This CDR3 is 14 amino acids long. Looked up from germline, CDR1 is SGHVS and CDR2 is FNYEAQ.

On this clonotype: A much larger clone differs by one base, so this may be a read error. The CDR3 loop reads CASSLRTAGDTIYF. The CDR3 DNA sequence: TGTGCCAGCAGCCTGCGGACTGCTGGAGACACCATATATTTT. The rearrangement joins TRBV28 to TRBJ1-3; no reliable D call. From germline, CDR1 is MDHEN and CDR2 SYDVKM. The CDR3 spans 14 residues.

The chain recombines TRBV20-1 with TRBJ2-2; the match to TRBD2 covers 7 bases. J gave up 1 base and V 6 bases, and 11 bases lay outside the gene matches. CDR3 length: 16 residues. Germline values: CDR1 DFQATT, CDR2 SNEGSKA (reference sequence). CDR3: CSARPETSLNTGELFF. Written as DNA, the CDR3 is TGCAGTGCCAGACCCGAGACTAGCCTGAACACCGGGGAGCTGTTTTTT.

In regard to this clonotype: The junction differs from germline at one of its ends, possibly a read error. The rearrangement uses TRBV5-6 and TRBJ1-1; D is ambiguous. Germline lookup yields CDR1 SGHDT and CDR2 YYEEEE. CDR3 size: 13 residues. CDR3 residues: CASSNPMNAEAFF. CDR3 nucleotide sequence: TGTGCCAGCAGTAATCCGATGAACGCTGAAGCTTTCTTT.

In regard to this clonotype: Possible read error: a much larger clone is one base away. The rearrangement uses TRBV7-6 and TRBJ2-1; tentative D call: TRBD2 (6 bases). The germline V and J ends were trimmed by 5 bases and 12 bases, with 14 bases remaining between them. The germline V gene encodes CDR1 SGHVS and CDR2 FNYEAQ. The CDR3 is 12 amino acids. This CDR3 reads CASSSTGDGQFF. In DNA form, the CDR3 reads TGTGCCAGCAGCAGTACGGGAGATGGGCAGTTCTTC.